One sample yielded the 11 T cell receptor beta chains listed below, sequenced in a study of early T cells in non-severe SARS-CoV-2 infection. TCRdb redid the calling of the 5' RACE reads with MiXCR, one entry per CDR3 protein. The table shows tens of thousands of distinct CDR3 sequences, with about a tenth occurring only once. Sequencing used whole blood. The receptors stem from an adult who was a healthcare worker with PCR-confirmed SARS-CoV-2 infection or an uninfected control (not recorded which).

The rearrangement links TRBV3-1 to TRBJ1-1; D uncertain. The length of the CDR3 is 13 residues. V lost 4 bases to trimming and J lost 4 bases, with 10 bases between them. The germline V gene encodes CDR1 LGHDT and CDR2 YNNKEL (reference sequence). Here the CDR3 DNA reads TGTGCCAGCAGCCCCTCGGGCCTCACTGAAGCTTTCTTT. It encodes CASSPSGLTEAFF.

This clonotype turned up a few times. This chain uses TRBV7-8 with TRBJ2-5; TRBD2 might be the D (5 bases). Germline V CDR1 and CDR2: SGHVS, FQNEAQ. The CDR3 is made up of 15 amino acids. Between the trimmed V and J ends, which lost 3 bases and 5 bases, there was a span of 16 bases. The DNA of the CDR3 is TGTGCCAGCAGCTTGAGAGGGATAGGTATCGAGACCCAGTACTTC. It translates to CASSLRGIGIETQYF.

This rearrangement joins TRBV27 to TRBJ1-2, with 9 bases that match TRBD1. V lost 3 bases and J lost 0; bases outside the gene matches: 2. Germline-derived CDR1 and CDR2 are MNHEY and SMNVEV (reference sequence). The CDR3 totals 15 residues. CDR3 loop: CASSLGTGTNYGYTF. CDR3 DNA sequence: TGTGCCAGCAGTTTGGGGACAGGGACTAACTATGGCTACACCTTC.

The chain is built from TRBV19 and TRBJ2-5; weak D call: TRBD2 (5 bases). The V end was cut by 8 bases, the J end by 4 bases, with 11 bases between. This CDR3 spans 12 amino acids. Per the germline V gene, CDR1 is LNHDA and CDR2 is SQIVND (reference sequence). CDR3 DNA sequence: TGTGCCAGTGGTTCAGGAGGAGAGACCCAGTACTTC. It yields the protein CASGSGGETQYF. The full variable domain, with the rest looked up from reference TRBV19 and TRBJ2-5, is DGGITQSPKYLFRKEGQNVTLSCEQNLNHDAMYWYRQDPGQGLRLIYYSQIVNDFQKGDIAEGYSVSREKKESFPLTVTSAQKNPTAFYLCASGSGGETQYFGPGTRLLVL.

This clonotype occurred many times. The chain uses TRBV5-1 and TRBJ2-5; the D gene is possibly TRBD2 (5 bases). Trimming pared 1 base from V and 5 bases from J, leaving 15 bases between. The germline V gene encodes CDR1 SGHRS and CDR2 YFSETQ. This CDR3 contains 15 residues. CDR3 DNA sequence: TGCGCCAGCAGCTTGAACGGCCCCGGGGTGGAGACCCAGTACTTC. This translates into CASSLNGPGVETQYF.

The V and J genes are TRBV12-3 or TRBV12-4 and TRBJ2-7, with TRBD2 as a possible D gene (6 bases). The CDR3 covers 14 residues. Trimming removed 5 bases at V and 6 bases at J, with 17 bases between. The CDR3 is CASSRSGLRGEQYF. The CDR3 region has the DNA TGTGCCAGCAGTCGCTCGGGACTCCGCGGCGAGCAGTACTTC.

The sample holds many counts of this clonotype. The J gene is TRBJ2-3, the V gene TRBV5-5; D possibly corresponds to TRBD2 (5 bases). The CDR3 runs 15 residues. V gave up 2 bases and J gave up 2 bases, with 12 bases separating them. The germline CDR1 and CDR2 sequences are SGHKS and YYEKEE (reference sequence). CDR3 in DNA: TGTGCCAGCAGCTTCACCCTGGGAGTCACAGATACGCAGTATTTT. Protein product: CASSFTLGVTDTQYF.

This clonotype was seen only a few times. This chain links TRBV7-9 with TRBJ2-3; 9 bases map to TRBD1. This CDR3 is built from 17 residues. Germline assignment: CDR1 SEHNR and CDR2 FQNEAQ (reference sequence). V was pared by 9 bases and J by 7 bases, with 20 bases of the junction left unmatched. CDR3 coding DNA: TGTGCCAGTACCCGAGAGGGGACAGGGTTTCGGTCTTATACGCAGTATTTT. This encodes CASTREGTGFRSYTQYF.

This clonotype has just a few counts. The chain recombines TRBV7-8 with TRBJ2-3, with 8 nucleotides matching TRBD1. CDR3 length: 15 residues. Looked up from germline, CDR1 is SGHVS and CDR2 is FQNEAQ. The V segment lost 5 bases and the J segment 2 bases; nucleotides outside the gene matches: 6. In nucleotides, the CDR3 is TGTGCCAGCAGCATAAGGACAGGGTTCACAGATACGCAGTATTTT. Translation: CASSIRTGFTDTQYF.

This clonotype appeared many times. The rearrangement uses TRBV2 and TRBJ1-6; 12 nucleotides align to TRBD1. V lost 6 bases and J lost 10; bases outside the gene matches: 10. CDR3 length equals 16 residues. Germline values: CDR1 SNHLY, CDR2 FYNNEI. CDR3 in DNA: TGTGCCAGCAGCCGGGACAGGGGGCGCCTTGCGTCACCCCTCCACTTT. Translating gives CASSRDRGRLASPLHF. The whole variable domain, filled in from reference TRBV2 and TRBJ1-6, reads EPEVTQTPSHQVTQMGQEVILRCVPISNHLYFYWYRQILGQKVEFLVSFYNNEISEKSEIFDDQFSVERPDGSNFTLKIRSTKLEDSAMYFCASSRDRGRLASPLHFGNGTRLTVT.

This chain joins TRBV7-2 and TRBJ2-5; TRBD1 is a possible D gene (6 bases). V lost 1 base and J lost 4, with 22 bases in between. Per germline, CDR1 SGHTA and CDR2 FQGNSA. This CDR3 spans 18 amino acids. Here the CDR3 DNA reads TGTGCCAGCAGCTTAGGGTCCAGGGGAGTACTCGTAGGAGAGACCCAGTACTTC. It yields the protein CASSLGSRGVLVGETQYF. The variable domain in full, completed from reference TRBV7-2 and TRBJ2-5, reads GAGVSQSPSNKVTEKGKDVELRCDPISGHTALYWYRQSLGQGLEFLIYFQGNSAPDKSGLPSDRFSAERTGGSVSTLTIQRTQQEDSAVYLCASSLGSRGVLVGETQYFGPGTRLLVL.